These 10 T cell receptor beta chains were all obtained from the same sample, sequenced in a study of Graves' ophthalmopathy and Graves' hyperthyroidism. The sequenced template was RNA, covering the TCR beta CDR3 region. The library came from an HTBI-primed first-round RT-PCR and a second-round multiplex PCR. TCRdb fed the multiplex PCR reads into MiXCR, producing one record per CDR3 protein. The sample holds roughly 600,000 distinct CDR3 sequences, less than 45% seen once. Sequencing was done on a sample of peripheral blood or thyroid tissue (not recorded which). All receptors come from an adult man with Graves' hyperthyroidism.

In this sample, this clonotype turned up a few times. The chain recombines TRBV30 with TRBJ1-2; 7 nucleotides line up with TRBD1. The germline V gene encodes CDR1 GTSNPN and CDR2 SVGIG (reference sequence). This CDR3 is 14 amino acids long. Losses at the gene ends were 5 bases for V and 4 bases for J; bases not matched to a gene: 10. Written as DNA, the CDR3 is TGTGCCTGGGCACGGGCAGGGGGTGGCTATGGCTACACCTTC. Its protein is CAWARAGGGYGYTF.

This clonotype came up many times. The chain joins TRBV2 to TRBJ1-2; no reliable D call. Germline lookup yields CDR1 SNHLY and CDR2 FYNNEI. V was cut by 3 bases and J by 5 bases, with 4 bases left in between. The CDR3 totals 11 residues. The CDR3 protein is CASSEEYGYTF. The CDR3 DNA reads TGTGCCAGCAGTGAGGAATATGGCTACACCTTC.

Concerning this clonotype: The junction shows a germline mismatch at one end, possibly a read error. V usage is TRBV7-7 and J usage is TRBJ2-7; D is unresolved. Matching the DNA end better, TRBJ2-1 makes the J call doubtful. This CDR3 has 13 residues. Germline loops: CDR1 SSHAT, CDR2 FNYEAQ (reference sequence). The CDR3 sequence is CASSFGPNNEQFF. The CDR3 bases are TGTGCTAGCAGCTTCGGGCCGAACAATGAGCAGTTCTTC.

This clonotype was seen many times. The rearrangement uses TRBV19 and TRBJ1-2; D is perhaps TRBD1 (5 bases). Trimming left V 0 bases short and J 7 bases short, with 9 bases between. Per the germline V gene, CDR1 is LNHDA and CDR2 is SQIVND (reference sequence). The CDR3 extends over 13 amino acids. The CDR3 nucleotides are TGTGCCAGTAGTATAGACAGGGTCGGTGGCTACACCTTC. Translation: CASSIDRVGGYTF.

This clonotype was observed a few times. This chain uses TRBV7-8 with TRBJ2-7, with 12 bases aligning to TRBD2. The J call may be wrong; the DNA end is better matched by TRBJ2-1. The CDR3 length is 15 residues. Germline V gives CDR1 SGHVS, CDR2 FQNEAQ. CDR3 nucleotide sequence: TGTGCCAGCAGCTCTAGCGGGGGGGCGAGGGATGAGCAGTTCTTC. Protein: CASSSSGGARDEQFF.

At least ten counts were recorded for this clonotype. The gene calls are TRBV10-3 and TRBJ2-2; a weak D match, TRBD2 (6 bases). V was cut by 10 bases and J by 6 bases, with 21 bases left in between. The CDR3 consists of 15 residues. Germline V gives CDR1 ENHRY, CDR2 SYGVKD. This CDR3 reads CATNGGTLTAGELFF. CDR3 nucleotide sequence: TGTGCCACCAACGGCGGGACCTTAACAGCCGGGGAGCTGTTTTTT.

The chain is built from TRBV28 and TRBJ2-7, with D tentatively TRBD1 or TRBD2 (5 bases each). This CDR3 comprises 15 residues. V was pared by 7 bases and J by 3 bases, with 19 bases between. Germline V CDR1 and CDR2: MDHEN, SYDVKM. CDR3 residues: CASTSERGTIYEQYF. The CDR3 nucleotides read TGTGCCAGCACAAGCGAAAGAGGGACCATCTACGAGCAGTACTTC. The whole variable domain, filled in from reference TRBV28 and TRBJ2-7, reads DVKVTQSSRYLVKRTGEKVFLECVQDMDHENMFWYRQDPGLGLRLIYFSYDVKMKEKGDIPEGYSVSREKKERFSLILESASTNQTSMYLCASTSERGTIYEQYFGPGTRLTVT.

This clonotype was observed at least ten times. This chain uses TRBV24-1 with TRBJ1-5; 7 bases align to TRBD1. This CDR3 is 15 amino acids long. Germline-derived CDR1 and CDR2 are KGHDR and SFDVKD. V shed 3 bases and J 5 bases; nucleotides not matched to a gene: 6. The CDR3 here is CATSDQTGVDQPQHF. The CDR3 DNA is TGTGCCACCAGTGATCAAACAGGGGTGGATCAGCCCCAGCATTTT.

Details on this clonotype: A much larger clone is a single base away; this may be a read error. The chain links TRBV20-1 to TRBJ2-7; 7 bases agree with TRBD2. The DNA end is a closer match to TRBJ2-1, so the J assignment may be wrong. Germline loops: CDR1 DFQATT, CDR2 SNEGSKA (reference sequence). The CDR3 sequence is 13 residues long. The CDR3 coding sequence is TGCAGTGCTAGGCCTAGCGGTTCCTACGAGCAGTTCTTC. It is translated as CSARPSGSYEQFF.

This clonotype has a count of ten or more. This CDR3 is CASSITGPNQPQHF. DNA of the CDR3: TGTGCCAGTAGTATCACAGGGCCCAATCAGCCCCAGCATTTT. The chain recombines TRBV19 with TRBJ1-5; a weak D match, TRBD1 (6 bases). Trimming pared 3 bases from V and 3 bases from J, leaving 9 bases between. The CDR3 has 14 amino acids. Germline CDR1 is LNHDA and CDR2 is SQIVND (reference sequence).